What follows describes a single TCR beta chain. This sample was included in a study of blood T cell repertoires in COVID-19. The overall study: Acute and convalescent COVID-19 specimens originated in the United States, Italy and Spain. Sample material is recorded as cDNA or gDNA derived from T cells, B-cell-depleted T cells, or PBMCs.

The V end was cut by 6 bases, the J end by 4 bases, with 12 bases between. The CDR3 has 13 amino acids. Original processing methods: By means of reference gene primer amplification, nucleated cell counts were estimated. Method: immunoSEQ multiplex PCR; TCRdb's copy keeps in-frame clones and lacks some. V and J calls and clone size follow that table, whereas D and trimming were derived from the DNA. The sample has tens of thousands of clones, 91% seen once. The receptor was isolated from a man over 45 with active COVID-19. The chain couples TRBV12-3 or TRBV12-4 to TRBJ1-1, with D possibly being TRBD1 (5 bases). Sequencing input: peripheral blood. Here the CDR3 DNA reads TGTGCCAGCAGCCTCCGGGGGGTCACTGAAGCTTTCTTT. Its protein product is CASSLRGVTEAFF.